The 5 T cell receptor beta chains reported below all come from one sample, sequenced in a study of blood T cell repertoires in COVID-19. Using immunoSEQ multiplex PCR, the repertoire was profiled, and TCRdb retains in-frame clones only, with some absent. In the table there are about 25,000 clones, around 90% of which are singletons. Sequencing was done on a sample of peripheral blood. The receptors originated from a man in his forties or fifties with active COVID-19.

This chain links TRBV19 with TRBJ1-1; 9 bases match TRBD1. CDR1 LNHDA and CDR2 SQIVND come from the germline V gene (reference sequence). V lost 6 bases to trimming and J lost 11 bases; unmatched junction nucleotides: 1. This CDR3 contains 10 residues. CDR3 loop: CASRQGAAFF. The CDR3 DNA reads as TGTGCCAGTAGACAGGGGGCGGCTTTCTTT. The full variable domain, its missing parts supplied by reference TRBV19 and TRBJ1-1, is DGGITQSPKYLFRKEGQNVTLSCEQNLNHDAMYWYRQDPGQGLRLIYYSQIVNDFQKGDIAEGYSVSREKKESFPLTVTSAQKNPTAFYLCASRQGAAFFGQGTRLTVV.

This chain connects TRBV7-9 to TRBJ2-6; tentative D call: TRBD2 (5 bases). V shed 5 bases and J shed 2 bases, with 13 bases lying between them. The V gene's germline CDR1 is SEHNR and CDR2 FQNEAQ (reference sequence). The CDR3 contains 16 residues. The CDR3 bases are TGTGCCAGCAGCCCGGCTGTTAGCGCTGGGGCCAACGTCCTGACTTTC. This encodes CASSPAVSAGANVLTF.

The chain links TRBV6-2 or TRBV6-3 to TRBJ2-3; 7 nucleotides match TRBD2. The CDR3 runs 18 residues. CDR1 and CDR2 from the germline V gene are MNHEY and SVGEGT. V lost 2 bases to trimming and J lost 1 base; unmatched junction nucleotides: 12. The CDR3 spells CASSYVSRTRAGTDTQYF. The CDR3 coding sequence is TGTGCCAGCAGTTACGTCTCCAGGACTAGGGCCGGCACAGATACGCAGTATTTT.

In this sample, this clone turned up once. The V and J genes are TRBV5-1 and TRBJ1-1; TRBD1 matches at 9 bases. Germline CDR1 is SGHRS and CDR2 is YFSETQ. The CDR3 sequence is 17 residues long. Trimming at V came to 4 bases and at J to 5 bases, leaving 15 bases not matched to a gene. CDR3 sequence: CASSPGQGSIRGTEAFF. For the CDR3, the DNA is TGCGCCAGCAGCCCGGGACAGGGATCGATCCGCGGAACTGAAGCTTTCTTT.

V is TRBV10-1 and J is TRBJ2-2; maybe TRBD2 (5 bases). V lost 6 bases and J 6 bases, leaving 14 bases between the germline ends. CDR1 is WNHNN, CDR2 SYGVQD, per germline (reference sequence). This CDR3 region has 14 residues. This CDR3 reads CASSPDSRAGELFF. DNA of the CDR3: TGCGCCAGCAGCCCCGACTCGAGGGCCGGGGAGCTGTTTTTT.